These 14 T cell receptor beta chains were sequenced from one sample in a study of T cells in Graves' hyperthyroidism and ophthalmopathy. TCR beta CDR3 regions were amplified from RNA transcripts. In the first-round RT-PCR of the TCR CDR3, the HTBI primer set was used. TCRdb itself ran the multiplex PCR reads through MiXCR, one entry per CDR3 protein. Found here are about 740,000 distinct CDR3 sequences, 14% of them singletons; the top ten hold 10%. The specimen sequenced was blood. The origin of the receptors is a woman between 18 and 30 years old with Graves' hyperthyroidism.

This clonotype has ten or more counts. This chain joins TRBV7-9 and TRBJ2-4; TRBD2 agrees at 14 bases. Germline V lookup: CDR1 SEHNR, CDR2 FQNEAQ (reference sequence). This CDR3 has 16 amino acids. V was pared by 5 bases and J by 8 bases, with 8 bases of the junction left unmatched. The DNA of the CDR3 is TGTGCCAGCAGCCTCGGGACTAGCGGGAGCGGGGACATTCAGTACTTC. Translation: CASSLGTSGSGDIQYF.

This clonotype was seen a few times. This chain uses TRBV20-1 with TRBJ2-7; D gene ambiguous. This CDR3 has 11 residues. Trimming pared 2 bases from V and 1 base from J, leaving 3 bases between. CDR1 and CDR2 from the germline V gene are DFQATT and SNEGSKA (reference sequence). The CDR3 here is CSARLSYEQYF. CDR3 nucleotide sequence: TGCAGTGCTAGACTTTCCTACGAGCAGTACTTC.

The chain is built from TRBV20-1 and TRBJ1-6; weak D call: TRBD1 (5 bases). The V end was cut by 5 bases, the J end by 7 bases, with 9 bases between. This CDR3 comprises 12 residues. Germline V CDR1 and CDR2: DFQATT, SNEGSKA (reference sequence). The chain's CDR3 is CSARGTNSPLHF. CDR3 coding DNA: TGCAGTGCTCGGGGCACGAATTCACCCCTCCACTTT.

This clonotype was seen a few times. The chain joins TRBV10-3 to TRBJ2-2; TRBD2 matches at 8 bases. CDR3 length equals 16 residues. Germline CDR1 reads ENHRY; CDR2 reads SYGVKD. V lost 8 bases, J lost 1 base, and 9 bases stayed unmatched. The CDR3 spells CAIRGERGKNTGELFF. In DNA form, the CDR3 reads TGTGCCATCCGGGGGGAGCGGGGGAAGAACACCGGGGAGCTGTTTTTT.

In this sample, this clonotype turned up a few times. V is TRBV20-1 and J is TRBJ2-7; 7 bases match TRBD1. Trimming removed 6 bases from V and 4 bases from J; junction bases left unmatched: 15. Germline V gene data show CDR1 as DFQATT and CDR2 as SNEGSKA (reference sequence). The CDR3 has 15 residues. The DNA of the CDR3 is TGCAGTGCCACCCTCGAGGGGGCGCGGAGGTACGAGCAGTACTTC. It is translated as CSATLEGARRYEQYF.

This clonotype was counted ten times or more. This rearrangement joins TRBV19 to TRBJ2-7, with D perhaps TRBD1 (7 bases). Trimming removed 8 bases from V and 0 bases from J, with 11 bases in between. This CDR3 contains 13 residues. Germline lookup yields CDR1 LNHDA and CDR2 SQIVND (reference sequence). The DNA of the CDR3 is TGTGCCAGTCGCGGGACAGCCTCCTACGAGCAGTACTTC. It yields the protein CASRGTASYEQYF.

There are many counts of this clonotype. This chain connects TRBV7-2 to TRBJ2-4; 9 bases match TRBD1. Germline lookup yields CDR1 SGHTA and CDR2 FQGNSA. V dropped 1 base and J dropped 3; count of bases not matched to a gene: 7. This CDR3 comprises 17 residues. The CDR3 protein is CASSLDRDRAGKNIQYF. Written as DNA, the CDR3 is TGTGCCAGCAGCTTAGACCGGGACAGGGCAGGCAAAAACATTCAGTACTTC. Supplemented by reference TRBV7-2 and TRBJ2-4, the full variable domain reads GAGVSQSPSNKVTEKGKDVELRCDPISGHTALYWYRQSLGQGLEFLIYFQGNSAPDKSGLPSDRFSAERTGGSVSTLTIQRTQQEDSAVYLCASSLDRDRAGKNIQYFGAGTRLSVL.

This clonotype was observed a handful of times. This chain joins TRBV28 and TRBJ2-1; D call uncertain. Germline-derived CDR1 and CDR2 are MDHEN and SYDVKM. V was cut by 5 bases and J by 4 bases, with 9 bases left in between. CDR3 size: 13 residues. CDR3 bases: TGTGCCAGCAGTCCCAACGGTTACAATGAGCAGTTCTTC. It is translated as CASSPNGYNEQFF.

This clonotype has more than one count but fewer than ten. V is TRBV7-2 and J is TRBJ2-7; 7 positions match TRBD2. V lost 2 bases, J lost 3 bases, and 4 bases stayed unmatched. The CDR3 covers 14 residues. Germline CDR1 and CDR2: SGHTA and FQGNSA. The CDR3 DNA is TGTGCCAGCAGCTTATCCGGGGGGAACTACGAGCAGTACTTC. This codes for CASSLSGGNYEQYF.

This chain links TRBV27 with TRBJ2-7; D not certain. The CDR3 runs to 15 residues. V gave up 4 bases and J gave up 7 bases, with 20 bases separating them. Per germline, CDR1 MNHEY and CDR2 SMNVEV (reference sequence). The CDR3 loop is CASSSPAGALREQYF. CDR3 nucleotide sequence: TGTGCCAGCAGTTCCCCGGCAGGAGCTCTGCGGGAGCAGTACTTC.

The rearrangement links TRBV7-3 to TRBJ2-3; D call uncertain. Germline values: CDR1 SGHTA, CDR2 FQGTGA. The CDR3 extends over 15 amino acids. V was cut by 2 bases and J by 0 bases, with 9 bases left in between. CDR3 residues: CASSLWGTSTDTQYF. The CDR3 nucleotides are TGTGCCAGCAGCTTATGGGGTACTAGCACAGATACGCAGTATTTT.

The V call is TRBV20-1, the J call TRBJ1-2; D is unresolved. With 1 base removed from V and 8 bases from J, the gap between germline ends came to 11 bases. This CDR3 region has 12 residues. Germline-derived CDR1 and CDR2 are DFQATT and SNEGSKA (reference sequence). CDR3 residues: CSARVSGVGYTF. The CDR3 DNA reads as TGCAGTGCTAGAGTTTCCGGGGTAGGCTACACCTTC.

This clonotype was detected ten times or more. V and J are TRBV20-1 and TRBJ2-1; TRBD2 aligns across 12 bases. Germline V gives CDR1 DFQATT, CDR2 SNEGSKA (reference sequence). This CDR3 has 18 amino acids. J gave up 2 bases and V 0 bases, and 8 bases lay outside the gene matches. CDR3 sequence: CSARDDRLAGVPYNEQFF. In DNA, the CDR3 is TGCAGTGCTAGAGATGATCGACTAGCGGGAGTTCCCTACAATGAGCAGTTCTTC.

This rearrangement joins TRBV9 to TRBJ2-1, with D tentatively TRBD2 (6 bases). The CDR3 is made up of 12 amino acids. Trimming cost V 0 bases and J 9 bases, with 7 bases left between them. Germline V CDR1 and CDR2: SGDLS, YYNGEE. The DNA of the CDR3 is TGTGCCAGCAGCGTAGTGGGGGGTGAGCAGTTCTTC. As protein: CASSVVGGEQFF.